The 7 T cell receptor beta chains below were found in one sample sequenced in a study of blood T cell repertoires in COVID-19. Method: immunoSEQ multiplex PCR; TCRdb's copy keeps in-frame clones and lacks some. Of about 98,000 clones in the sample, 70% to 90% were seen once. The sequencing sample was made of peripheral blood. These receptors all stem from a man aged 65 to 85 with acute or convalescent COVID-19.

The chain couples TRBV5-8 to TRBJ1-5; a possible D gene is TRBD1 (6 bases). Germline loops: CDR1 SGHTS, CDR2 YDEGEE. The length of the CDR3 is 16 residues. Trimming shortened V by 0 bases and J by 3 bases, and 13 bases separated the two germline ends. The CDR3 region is CASSLGRTAFNQPQHF. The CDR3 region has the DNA TGTGCCAGCAGCTTGGGCCGGACAGCTTTCAATCAGCCCCAGCATTTT.

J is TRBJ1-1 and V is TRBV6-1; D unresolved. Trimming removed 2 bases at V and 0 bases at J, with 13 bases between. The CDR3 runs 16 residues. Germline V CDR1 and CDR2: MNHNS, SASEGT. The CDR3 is CASSERRTSMNTEAFF. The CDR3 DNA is TGTGCCAGCAGTGAAAGGAGAACCTCAATGAACACTGAAGCTTTCTTT.

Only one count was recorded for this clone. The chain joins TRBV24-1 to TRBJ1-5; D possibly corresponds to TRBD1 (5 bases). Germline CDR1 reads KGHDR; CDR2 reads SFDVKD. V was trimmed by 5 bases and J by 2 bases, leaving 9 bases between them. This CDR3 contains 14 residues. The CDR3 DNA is TGTGCCACCAGTGCGGGGGAAGGCAATCAGCCCCAGCATTTT. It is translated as CATSAGEGNQPQHF.

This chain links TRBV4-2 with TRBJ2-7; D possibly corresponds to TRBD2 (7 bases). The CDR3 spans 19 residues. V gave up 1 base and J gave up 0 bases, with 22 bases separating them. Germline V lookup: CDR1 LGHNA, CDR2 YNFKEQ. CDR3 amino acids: CASSQAMIGGVPTSYEQYF. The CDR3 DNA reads TGTGCCAGCAGCCAAGCTATGATAGGGGGGGTTCCGACCTCCTACGAGCAGTACTTC.

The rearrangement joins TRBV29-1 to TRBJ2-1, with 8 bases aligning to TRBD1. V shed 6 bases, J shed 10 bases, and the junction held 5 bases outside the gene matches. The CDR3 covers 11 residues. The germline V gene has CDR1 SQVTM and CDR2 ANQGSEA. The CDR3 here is CSVDRVREQFF. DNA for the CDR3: TGCAGCGTGGACAGGGTGAGGGAGCAGTTCTTC.

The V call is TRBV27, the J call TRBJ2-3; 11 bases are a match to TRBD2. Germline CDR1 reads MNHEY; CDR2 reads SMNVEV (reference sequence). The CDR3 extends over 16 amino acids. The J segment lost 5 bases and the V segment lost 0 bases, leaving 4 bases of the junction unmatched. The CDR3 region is CASSLSVAGGRDTQYF. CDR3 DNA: TGTGCCAGCAGTTTATCCGTAGCGGGGGGGCGAGATACGCAGTATTTT.

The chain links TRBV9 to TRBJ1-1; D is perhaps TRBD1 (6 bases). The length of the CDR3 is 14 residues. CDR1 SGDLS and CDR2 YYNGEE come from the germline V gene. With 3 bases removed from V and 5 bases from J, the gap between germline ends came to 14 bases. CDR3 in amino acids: CASSAHRDGTEAFF. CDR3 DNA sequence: TGTGCCAGCAGCGCGCACAGGGATGGGACTGAAGCTTTCTTT.